The 11 T cell receptor beta chains reported below all come from one sample, sequenced in a study of vaccination effects on CD4 cells after COVID-19. For these receptors, no antigen is known. Before sequencing, viral peptide pools were used by the ViraFEST assay to expand antigen-specific CD4+ T cells. Following 10 days of culture, CD4+ T cells were isolated. The cohort was immunized with two doses of either the BNT162b2 or mRNA-1273 vaccine. Measured with immunoSEQ multiplex PCR; TCRdb has only the in-frame clones, and not every one. Of under 85,000 clones listed, around 74% are singletons. The material was CD4+ T cells from PBMCs cultured with HCoV-OC43 spike peptides, obtained after COVID-19 vaccination. Subset specified: HCoV-OC43 spike overlapping peptide pool stimulation. These receptor sequences come from a human donor who received a COVID-19 vaccine.

The chain recombines TRBV19 with TRBJ2-4; D may be TRBD2 (6 bases). The V and J ends lost 3 bases and 9 bases respectively, with 12 bases between them. Germline V gene data show CDR1 as LNHDA and CDR2 as SQIVND (reference sequence). There are 13 residues in the CDR3. The CDR3 reads CASSIVEGRIQYF. The CDR3 DNA sequence: TGTGCCAGTAGTATTGTGGAGGGGCGCATTCAGTACTTC.

The chain joins TRBV5-1 to TRBJ2-5; 7 nucleotides agree with TRBD2. Per germline, CDR1 SGHRS and CDR2 YFSETQ. This CDR3 is 16 amino acids long. Trimming took 0 bases from V and 3 from J; bases not matched to a gene: 8. Here the CDR3 DNA reads TGCGCCAGCAGCTTGGTGGGGGGGGGTTTCGAAGAGACCCAGTACTTC. Its translation: CASSLVGGGFEETQYF.

J is TRBJ1-2 and V is TRBV24-1; 9 bases line up with TRBD1. There are 15 residues in the CDR3. CDR1 KGHDR and CDR2 SFDVKD come from the germline V gene. J was trimmed by 4 bases and V by 4 bases; bases with no gene match: 6. The chain's CDR3 is CATSETGTGTYGYTF. The CDR3 DNA follows: TGTGCCACCAGTGAGACCGGGACAGGGACCTATGGCTACACCTTC.

The CDR3 DNA is TGCGCCAGCAGCTTGGAAGACCGCCTCAATGAGCAGTTCTTC. Protein: CASSLEDRLNEQFF. V usage is TRBV5-1 and J usage is TRBJ2-1; D gene ambiguous. The CDR3 spans 14 residues. The germline gives CDR1 SGHRS, CDR2 YFSETQ. V was shortened by 0 bases and J by 6 bases, with 10 bases between the two germline ends.

V is TRBV29-1 and J is TRBJ2-6; the D is unclear. Trimming removed 1 base at V and 4 bases at J, with 8 bases between. The CDR3 has 14 amino acids. Germline values: CDR1 SQVTM, CDR2 ANQGSEA. The CDR3 reads CSVEVFTGANVLTF. CDR3 DNA sequence: TGCAGCGTTGAAGTTTTCACCGGGGCCAACGTCCTGACTTTC. The entire variable domain, with the rest obtained from reference TRBV29-1 and TRBJ2-6, is as follows: SAVISQKPSRDICQRGTSLTIQCQVDSQVTMMFWYRQQPGQSLTLIATANQGSEATYESGFVIDKFPISRPNLTFSTLTVSNMSPEDSSIYLCSVEVFTGANVLTFGAGSRLTVL.

V gene TRBV5-1 combines with J gene TRBJ1-5; D unclear. Germline CDR1 is SGHRS and CDR2 is YFSETQ. V was trimmed by 0 bases and J by 3 bases, leaving 4 bases between them. The CDR3 is made up of 13 amino acids. As DNA, the CDR3 is TGCGCCAGCAGCTTGGATGTCAATCAGCCCCAGCATTTT. Its protein is CASSLDVNQPQHF. The whole variable domain, remainder taken from reference TRBV5-1 and TRBJ1-5, is KAGVTQTPRYLIKTRGQQVTLSCSPISGHRSVSWYQQTPGQGLQFLFEYFSETQRNKGNFPGRFSGRQFSNSRSEMNVSTLELGDSALYLCASSLDVNQPQHFGDGTRLSIL.

The V call is TRBV5-4, the J call TRBJ2-6, with TRBD1 identical over 7 bases. Trimming cost V 4 bases and J 4 bases; bases outside gene matches: 8. This CDR3 has 16 amino acids. Germline loops: CDR1 SGHNT, CDR2 YYREEE (reference sequence). CDR3 bases: TGTGCCAGCAGCCAAATTGACAGGGAAGGGGCCAACGTCCTGACTTTC. Amino acid sequence: CASSQIDREGANVLTF.

The chain uses TRBV4-2 and TRBJ1-4; D not certain. Trimming removed 4 bases at V and 0 bases at J, with 6 bases between. The germline CDR1 and CDR2 sequences are LGHNA and YNFKEQ. This CDR3 is built from 14 residues. CDR3 sequence: CASSPSATNEKLFF. DNA for the CDR3: TGTGCCAGCAGCCCATCCGCAACTAATGAAAAACTGTTTTTT.

The chain links TRBV7-3 to TRBJ1-1; tentative D call: TRBD1 (5 bases). Trimming cost V 3 bases and J 7 bases, with 15 bases left between them. CDR3 length: 14 amino acids. Germline V gene sequence: CDR1 SGHTA, CDR2 FQGTGA. CDR3 protein: CASSLARDSSEAFF. CDR3 DNA: TGTGCCAGCAGCTTGGCGAGGGACTCGAGTGAAGCTTTCTTT.

The CDR3 protein is CAISDNSGGPLSTGELFF. The CDR3 DNA reads as TGTGCCATCAGTGATAATAGCGGGGGGCCTTTGAGCACCGGGGAGCTGTTTTTT. The rearrangement joins TRBV10-3 to TRBJ2-2; 10 nucleotides agree with TRBD2. CDR1 is ENHRY and CDR2 is SYGVKD in the germline V gene. CDR3 size: 18 residues. The V and J ends lost 3 bases and 4 bases, in that order; junction bases with no gene match: 11.

The chain combines TRBV6-5 with TRBJ1-2; D remains unclear. The germline V and J ends were trimmed by 2 bases and 4 bases, with 14 bases remaining between them. The CDR3 runs to 15 residues. CDR1 and CDR2 (germline): MNHEY, SVGAGI. DNA for the CDR3: TGTGCCAGCAGTTACAGCCCGGGCAGCCGCTATGGCTACACCTTC. Translation gives CASSYSPGSRYGYTF.